This T cell receptor (delta chain) appears in the sequencing data of a study of gamma-delta T cells after stem cell transplantation (dated by TCRdb to 2016 to 2017). The library was generated by RT-PCR. The listed sequencing device is Illumina MiSeq. Clonotypes were called again by TCRdb from the public reads via CATT, and duplicate nucleotide sequences were then merged into one entry. Within this sample are under 1,500 delta-chain clones, with about 5% of them counted one time only. The ten most abundant clones make up around 20% of the sample. Concerning this clone: Its target antigen remains unknown. Base qualities are not recorded, but no much larger clone differs from it by a single base.

Including cysteine and phenylalanine, the CDR3 has 16 amino acids. The sequence is cut down to CDR3 DNA, 48 bases in frame from base 1. Between the V and J ends, shortened by 3 bases and 4 bases respectively, the junction contains 20 bases. As encoded in the germline V gene, CDR1 is GEAIGNYY while CDR2 is EKD. The sequenced sample was gamma-delta T cells. The chain couples TRDV2 to TRDJ1; the D gene is possibly TRDD3, with 5 bases matching. The TCR was taken from a human donor. It is not recorded whose cells these are; they may come from a transplant donor. CDR3 loop: CACDCLSATIHDKLIF. The nucleotides are TGTGCCTGTGACTGTCTGTCCGCCACGATACACGATAAACTCATCTTT.